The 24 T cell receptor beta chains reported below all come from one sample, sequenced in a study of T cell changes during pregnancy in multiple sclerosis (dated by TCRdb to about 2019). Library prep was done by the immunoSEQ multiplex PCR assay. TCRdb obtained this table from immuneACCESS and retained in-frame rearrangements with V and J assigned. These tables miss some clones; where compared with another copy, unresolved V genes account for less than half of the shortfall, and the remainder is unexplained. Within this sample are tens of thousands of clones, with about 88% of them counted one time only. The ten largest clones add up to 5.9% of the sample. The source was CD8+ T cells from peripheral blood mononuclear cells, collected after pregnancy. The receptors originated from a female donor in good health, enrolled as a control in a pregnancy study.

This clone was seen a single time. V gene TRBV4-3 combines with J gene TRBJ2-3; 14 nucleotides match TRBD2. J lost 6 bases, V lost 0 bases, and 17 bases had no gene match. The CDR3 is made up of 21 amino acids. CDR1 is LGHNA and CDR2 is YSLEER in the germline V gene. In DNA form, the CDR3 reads TGCGCCAGCAGCCAAGACGCGCCCTCTGGGACTAGCGGGGGAACGGGGGATACGCAGTATTTT. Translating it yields CASSQDAPSGTSGGTGDTQYF.

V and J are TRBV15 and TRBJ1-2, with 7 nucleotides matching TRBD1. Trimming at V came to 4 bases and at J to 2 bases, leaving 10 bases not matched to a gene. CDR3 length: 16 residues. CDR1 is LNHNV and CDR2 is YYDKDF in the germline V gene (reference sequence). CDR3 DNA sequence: TGTGCCACCAGCAAAGCACCGGGACAGTCCAACTATGGCTACACCTTC. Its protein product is CATSKAPGQSNYGYTF.

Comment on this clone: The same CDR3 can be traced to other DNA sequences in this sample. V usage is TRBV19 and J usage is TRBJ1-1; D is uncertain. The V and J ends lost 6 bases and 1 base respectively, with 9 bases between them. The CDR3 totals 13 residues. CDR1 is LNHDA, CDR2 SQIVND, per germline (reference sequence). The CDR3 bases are TGTGCCAGTAGCCTTGGGCGGAACACTGAAGCTTTCTTT. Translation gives CASSLGRNTEAFF.

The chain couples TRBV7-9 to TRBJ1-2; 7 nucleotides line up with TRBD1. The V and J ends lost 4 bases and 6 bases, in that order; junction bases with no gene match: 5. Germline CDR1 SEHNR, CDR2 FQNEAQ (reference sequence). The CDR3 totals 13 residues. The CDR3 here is CASSSDRRHGYTF. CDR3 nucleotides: TGTGCCAGCAGCTCGGACAGGAGGCATGGCTACACCTTC.

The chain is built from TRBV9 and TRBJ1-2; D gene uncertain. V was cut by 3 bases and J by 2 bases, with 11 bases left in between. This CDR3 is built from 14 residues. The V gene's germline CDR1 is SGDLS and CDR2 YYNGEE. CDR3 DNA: TGTGCCAGCAGCGCTTCGGGTACAAACTATGGCTACACCTTC. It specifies CASSASGTNYGYTF.

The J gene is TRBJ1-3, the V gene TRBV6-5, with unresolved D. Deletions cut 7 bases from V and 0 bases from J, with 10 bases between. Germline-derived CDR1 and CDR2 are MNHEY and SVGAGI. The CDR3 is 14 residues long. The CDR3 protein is CASTPWPSGNTIYF. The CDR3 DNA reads TGTGCCAGCACCCCGTGGCCCTCTGGAAACACCATATATTTT.

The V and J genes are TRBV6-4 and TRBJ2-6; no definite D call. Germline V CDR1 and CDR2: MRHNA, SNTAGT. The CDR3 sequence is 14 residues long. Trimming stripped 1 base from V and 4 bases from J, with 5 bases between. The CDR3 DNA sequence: TGTGCCAGCAGTGACTTCTCGGGGGCCAACGTCCTGACTTTC. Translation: CASSDFSGANVLTF.

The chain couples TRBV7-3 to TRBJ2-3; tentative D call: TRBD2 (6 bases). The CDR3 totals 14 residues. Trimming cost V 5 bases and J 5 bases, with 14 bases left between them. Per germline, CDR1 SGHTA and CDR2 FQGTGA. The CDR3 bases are TGTGCCAGCAGCCACGGGACCGGGGGAGATACGCAGTATTTT. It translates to CASSHGTGGDTQYF.

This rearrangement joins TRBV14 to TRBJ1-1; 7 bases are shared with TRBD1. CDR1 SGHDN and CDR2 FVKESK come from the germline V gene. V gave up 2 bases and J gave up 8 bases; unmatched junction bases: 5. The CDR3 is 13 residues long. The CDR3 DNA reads TGTGCCAGCAGCCAATATACAGGGGCGGAAGCTTTCTTT. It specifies CASSQYTGAEAFF.

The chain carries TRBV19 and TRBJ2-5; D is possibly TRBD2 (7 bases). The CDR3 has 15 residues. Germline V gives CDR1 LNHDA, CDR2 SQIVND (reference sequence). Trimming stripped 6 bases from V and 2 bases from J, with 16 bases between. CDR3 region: CASSLRGATQETQYF. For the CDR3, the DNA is TGTGCCAGTAGCTTACGGGGGGCTACACAAGAGACCCAGTACTTC. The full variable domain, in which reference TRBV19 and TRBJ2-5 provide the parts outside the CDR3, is DGGITQSPKYLFRKEGQNVTLSCEQNLNHDAMYWYRQDPGQGLRLIYYSQIVNDFQKGDIAEGYSVSREKKESFPLTVTSAQKNPTAFYLCASSLRGATQETQYFGPGTRLLVL.

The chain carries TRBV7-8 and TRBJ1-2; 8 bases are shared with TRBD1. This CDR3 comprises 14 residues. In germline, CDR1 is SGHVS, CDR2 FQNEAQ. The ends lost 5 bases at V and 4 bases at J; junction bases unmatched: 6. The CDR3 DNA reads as TGTGCCAGCAGCCCACAGGGGGGCAGCTATGGCTACACCTTC. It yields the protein CASSPQGGSYGYTF. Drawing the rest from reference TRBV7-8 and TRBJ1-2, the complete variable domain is GAGVSQSPRYKVAKRGQDVALRCDPISGHVSLFWYQQALGQGPEFLTYFQNEAQLDKSGLPSDRFFAERPEGSVSTLKIQRTQQEDSAVYLCASSPQGGSYGYTFGSGTRLTVV.

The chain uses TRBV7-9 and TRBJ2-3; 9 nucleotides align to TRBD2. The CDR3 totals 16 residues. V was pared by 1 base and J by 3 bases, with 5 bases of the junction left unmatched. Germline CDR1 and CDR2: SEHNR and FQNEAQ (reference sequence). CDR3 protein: CASSLGASGDTDTQYF. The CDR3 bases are TGTGCCAGCAGCTTAGGGGCTAGCGGGGATACAGATACGCAGTATTTT.

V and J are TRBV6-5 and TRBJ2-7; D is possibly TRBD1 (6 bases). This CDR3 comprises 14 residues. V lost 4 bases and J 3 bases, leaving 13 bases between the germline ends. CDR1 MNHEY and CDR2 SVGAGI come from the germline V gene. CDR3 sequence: CASSSQGFIYEQYF. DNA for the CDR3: TGTGCCAGCAGTTCACAGGGATTCATCTACGAGCAGTACTTC.

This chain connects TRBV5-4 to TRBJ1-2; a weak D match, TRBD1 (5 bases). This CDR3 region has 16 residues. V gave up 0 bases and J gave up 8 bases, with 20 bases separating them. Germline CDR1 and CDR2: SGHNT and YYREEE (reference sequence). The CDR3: CASSLGSFGGSGGYTF. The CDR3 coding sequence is TGTGCCAGCAGCTTGGGTTCCTTCGGGGGTTCGGGCGGCTACACCTTC.

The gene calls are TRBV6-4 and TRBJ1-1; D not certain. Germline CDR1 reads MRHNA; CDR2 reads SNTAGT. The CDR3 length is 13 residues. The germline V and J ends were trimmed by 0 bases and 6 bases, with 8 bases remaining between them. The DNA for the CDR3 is TGTGCCAGCAGTGACTCGTCTTCCGCTGAAGCTTTCTTT. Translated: CASSDSSSAEAFF.

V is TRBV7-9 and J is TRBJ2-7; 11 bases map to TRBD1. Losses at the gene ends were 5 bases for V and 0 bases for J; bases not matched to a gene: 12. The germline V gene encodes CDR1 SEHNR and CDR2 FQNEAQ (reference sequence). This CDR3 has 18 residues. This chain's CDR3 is CASSPAITGTGGSYEQYF. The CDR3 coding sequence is TGTGCCAGCAGCCCTGCGATCACCGGGACAGGGGGCTCCTACGAGCAGTACTTC.

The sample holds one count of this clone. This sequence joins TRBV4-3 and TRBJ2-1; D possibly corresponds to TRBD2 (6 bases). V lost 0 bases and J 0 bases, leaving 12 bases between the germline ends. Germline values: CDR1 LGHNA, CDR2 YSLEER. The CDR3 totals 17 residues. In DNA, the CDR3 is TGCGCCAGCAGCCAAGAGGGGGGTGGAAGCTCCTACAATGAGCAGTTCTTC. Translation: CASSQEGGGSSYNEQFF.

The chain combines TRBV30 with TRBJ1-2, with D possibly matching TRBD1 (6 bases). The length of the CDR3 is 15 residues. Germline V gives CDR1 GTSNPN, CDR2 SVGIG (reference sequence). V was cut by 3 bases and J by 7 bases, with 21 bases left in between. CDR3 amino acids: CAWSPSWGPGSGYTF. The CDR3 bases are TGTGCCTGGAGCCCCAGTTGGGGGCCGGGCAGTGGCTACACCTTC. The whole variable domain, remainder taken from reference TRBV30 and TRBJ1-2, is SQTIHQWPATLVQPVGSPLSLECTVEGTSNPNLYWYRQAAGRGLQLLFYSVGIGQISSEVPQNLSASRPQDRQFILSSKKLLLSDSGFYLCAWSPSWGPGSGYTFGSGTRLTVV.

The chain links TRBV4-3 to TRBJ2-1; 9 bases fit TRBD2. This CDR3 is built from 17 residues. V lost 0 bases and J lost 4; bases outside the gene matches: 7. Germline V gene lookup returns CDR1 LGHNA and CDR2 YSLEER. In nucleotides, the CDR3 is TGCGCCAGCAGCCAAGATCGGGCGGGGGGGACTTACAATGAGCAGTTCTTC. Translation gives CASSQDRAGGTYNEQFF.

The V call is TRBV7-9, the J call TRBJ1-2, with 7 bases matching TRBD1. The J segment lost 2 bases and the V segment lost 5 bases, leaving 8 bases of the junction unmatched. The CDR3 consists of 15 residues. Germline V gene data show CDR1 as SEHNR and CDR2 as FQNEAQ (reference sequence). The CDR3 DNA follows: TGTGCCAGCAGCCACCGGGACAGCCTAAACTATGGCTACACCTTC. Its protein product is CASSHRDSLNYGYTF.

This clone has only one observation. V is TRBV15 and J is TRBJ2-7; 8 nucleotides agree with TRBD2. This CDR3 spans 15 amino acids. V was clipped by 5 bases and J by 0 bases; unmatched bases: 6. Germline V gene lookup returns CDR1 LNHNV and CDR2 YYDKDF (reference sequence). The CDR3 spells CATSAGRASSYEQYF. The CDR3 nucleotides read TGTGCCACCAGCGCCGGGAGGGCCAGCTCCTACGAGCAGTACTTC.

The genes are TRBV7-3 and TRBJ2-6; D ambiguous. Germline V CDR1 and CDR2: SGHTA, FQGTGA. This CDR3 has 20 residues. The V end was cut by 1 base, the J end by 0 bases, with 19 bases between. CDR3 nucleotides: TGTGCCAGCAGCTTAAAACCCGTTGCAACCGTGAGCTCTGGGGCCAACGTCCTGACTTTC. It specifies CASSLKPVATVSSGANVLTF.

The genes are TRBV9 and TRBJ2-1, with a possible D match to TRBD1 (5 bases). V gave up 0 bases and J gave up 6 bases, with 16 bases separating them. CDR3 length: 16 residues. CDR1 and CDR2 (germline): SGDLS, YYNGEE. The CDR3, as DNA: TGTGCCAGCAGCGTAGAAGGAAAACAGGATTTCAATGAGCAGTTCTTC. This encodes CASSVEGKQDFNEQFF. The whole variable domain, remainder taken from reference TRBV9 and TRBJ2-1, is DSGVTQTPKHLITATGQRVTLRCSPRSGDLSVYWYQQSLDQGLQFLIQYYNGEERAKGNILERFSAQQFPDLHSELNLSSLELGDSALYFCASSVEGKQDFNEQFFGPGTRLTVL.

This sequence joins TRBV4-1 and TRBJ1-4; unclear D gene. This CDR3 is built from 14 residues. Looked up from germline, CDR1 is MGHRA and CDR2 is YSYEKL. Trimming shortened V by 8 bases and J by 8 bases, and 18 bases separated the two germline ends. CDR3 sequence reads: CASQAMGEEEKLFF. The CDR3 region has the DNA TGCGCCAGCCAAGCAATGGGAGAAGAGGAAAAACTGTTTTTT.